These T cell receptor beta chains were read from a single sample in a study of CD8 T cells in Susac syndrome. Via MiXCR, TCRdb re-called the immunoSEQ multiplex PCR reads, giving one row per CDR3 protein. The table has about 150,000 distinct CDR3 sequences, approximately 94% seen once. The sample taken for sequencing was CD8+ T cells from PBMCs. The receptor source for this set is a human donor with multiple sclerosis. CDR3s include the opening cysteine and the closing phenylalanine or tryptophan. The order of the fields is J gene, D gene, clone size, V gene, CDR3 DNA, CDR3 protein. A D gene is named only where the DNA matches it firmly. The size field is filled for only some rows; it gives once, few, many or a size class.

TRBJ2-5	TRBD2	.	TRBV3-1	TGTGCCAGCAGCCCGGGACTAGCGGAAGAGACCCAGTACTTC	CASSPGLAEETQYF
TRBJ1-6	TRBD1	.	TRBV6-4	TGTGCCAGCAGTGACGGGGGACAGCTAAATTCACCCCTCCACTTT	CASSDGGQLNSPLHF
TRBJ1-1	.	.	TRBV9	TGTGCCAGCAGCCCCTGGGCAGGCGAAGCTTTCTTT	CASSPWAGEAFF
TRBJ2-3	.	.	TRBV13	TGTGCCAGCAGCTCCGGGGTAAAGGCAGATACGCAGTATTTT	CASSSGVKADTQYF
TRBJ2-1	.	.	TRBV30	TGTGCCTGGAGTGTGGTGGGTAATGAGCAGTTCTTC	CAWSVVGNEQFF
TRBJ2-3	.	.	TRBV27	TGTGCCAGCAACGAGGGGACAAACACAGATACGCAGTATTTT	CASNEGTNTDTQYF
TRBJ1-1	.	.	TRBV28	TGTGCCAGCAGTTTACCCACCGGGACTGAAGCTTTCTTT	CASSLPTGTEAFF
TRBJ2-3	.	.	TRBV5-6	TGTGCCAGCAGCCCCGGGGCCACAGATACGCAGTATTTT	CASSPGATDTQYF
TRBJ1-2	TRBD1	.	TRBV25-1	TGTGCCAGCAGTGATCAAAAACGAGTCCGGGACAGGGAAGGCTACACCTTC	CASSDQKRVRDREGYTF
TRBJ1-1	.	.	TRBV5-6	TGTGCCAGCAGCCGGTCGAAGAAAGGGGTAGACACTGAAGCTTTCTTT	CASSRSKKGVDTEAFF
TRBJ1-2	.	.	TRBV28	TGTGCCAGCAGTGACCCATATGGCTACACCTTC	CASSDPYGYTF
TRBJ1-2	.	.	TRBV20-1	TGCAGTGCTAGAGACGTTTGGGGGGGCTACACCTTC	CSARDVWGGYTF
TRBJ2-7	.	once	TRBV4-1	TGCGCCAGCAGCCAAGGGTACACCTACGAGCAGTACTTC	CASSQGYTYEQYF
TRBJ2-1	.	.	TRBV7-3	TGTGCCAGCAGCTTAGGGTATGCAGGGAATGAGCAGTTCTTC	CASSLGYAGNEQFF
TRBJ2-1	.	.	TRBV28	TGTGCCAGCAGTTCGGGCAGGGACTACAATGAGCAGTTCTTC	CASSSGRDYNEQFF
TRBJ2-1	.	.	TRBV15	TGTGCCACCAGCAGAGGACAGGAGAGCAATGAGCAGTTCTTC	CATSRGQESNEQFF
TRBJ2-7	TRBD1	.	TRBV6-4	TGTGCCACGACCACCGGGACAGGGTTGAGCCTTTCCGACTTC	CATTTGTGLSLSDF
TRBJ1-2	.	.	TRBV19	TGTGCCAGTTCTAAGACTTCCCGCTATGGCTACACCTTC	CASSKTSRYGYTF
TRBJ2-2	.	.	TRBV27	TGTGCCAGCACAGAAGGGGGGGTGTTCACCGGGGAGCTGTTTTTT	CASTEGGVFTGELFF
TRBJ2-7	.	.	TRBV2	TGTGCCAGCAGGGGGAGGCCAAGCTACGAGCAGTACTTC	CASRGRPSYEQYF
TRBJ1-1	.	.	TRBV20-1	TGCAGTGCTAGGTACCCGGGACATACGGTCACTGAAGCTTTCTTT	CSARYPGHTVTEAFF
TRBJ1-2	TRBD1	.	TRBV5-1	TGCGCCAGCAGCCCTCGGGGACAGACTAACTATGGCTACACCTTC	CASSPRGQTNYGYTF
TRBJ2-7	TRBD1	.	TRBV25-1	TGTGCCAGCAGAGGGACAGCCGACTACGAGCAGTACTTC	CASRGTADYEQYF
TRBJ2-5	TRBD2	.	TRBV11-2	TGTGCCAGCAGCTTAGATTGGGCTAGCGGGGGTCCGGAGACCCAGTACTTC	CASSLDWASGGPETQYF
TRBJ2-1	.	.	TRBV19	TGTGCCAGTAAAACACCTGGACGTGCGTTCTTC	CASKTPGRAFF
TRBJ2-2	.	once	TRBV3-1	TGTGCCAGCAGCCTCCAGGATTATGACACCGGGGAGCTGTTTTTT	CASSLQDYDTGELFF
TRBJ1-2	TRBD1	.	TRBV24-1	TGTGCCACTGGGGACAGCTATGGCTACACCTTC	CATGDSYGYTF
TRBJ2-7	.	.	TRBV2	TGTGCCAGCAGTGATTACTACGAGCAGTACTTC	CASSDYYEQYF
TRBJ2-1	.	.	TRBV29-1	TGCAGCGTGGAAGCCAGGCCAGGTGGTGACAATGAGCAGTTCTTC	CSVEARPGGDNEQFF
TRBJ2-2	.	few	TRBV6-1	TGTGCCAGCAGTGAAGGCGGGTTCTGGGAGCTGTTTTTT	CASSEGGFWELFF
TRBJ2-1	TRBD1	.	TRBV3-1	TGTGCCAGCAGCCAAGATTCGGGGACAGTCTCCTACAATGAGCAGTTCTTC	CASSQDSGTVSYNEQFF
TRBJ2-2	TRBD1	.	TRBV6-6	TGTGCCAGCTGTCAAGACAGGGTCGTGAGCACCGGGGAGCTGTTTTTT	CASCQDRVVSTGELFF
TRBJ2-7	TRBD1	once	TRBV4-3	TGCGCCAGCAGCCAAGATCGAGGGACAGGGGGTGTCGAGCAGTACTTC	CASSQDRGTGGVEQYF
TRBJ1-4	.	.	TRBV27	TGTGCCAGCAGTTGGGGAGGGGCGGCAAAACTGTTTTTT	CASSWGGAAKLFF
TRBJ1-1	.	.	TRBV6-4	TGTGCCAGCAGTGACTCGACGGGCAGTGAAGCTTTCTTT	CASSDSTGSEAFF
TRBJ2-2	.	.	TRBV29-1	TGCAGCGCCCGGGGGCTTAACACCGGGGAGCTGTTTTTT	CSARGLNTGELFF
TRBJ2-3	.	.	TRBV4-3	TGCGCCAGCAGCCAAGGAACCGGGACCGGGGCAGATACGCAGTATTTT	CASSQGTGTGADTQYF
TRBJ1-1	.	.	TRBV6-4	TGTGCCAGCAGTGTGAAGGTGGGCACTGAAGCTTTCTTT	CASSVKVGTEAFF
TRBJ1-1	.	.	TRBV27	TGTGCCAGCAGTTTAAGGGGGGCGACAAGGGAAGCTTTCTTT	CASSLRGATREAFF
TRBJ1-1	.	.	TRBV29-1	TGCAGCGTCCTAAGAGGTAGCACTGAAGCTTTCTTT	CSVLRGSTEAFF
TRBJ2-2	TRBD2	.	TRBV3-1	TGTGCCAGCAGCCAAGTGCTAGCGGGGGGAGAGCTGTTTTTT	CASSQVLAGGELFF
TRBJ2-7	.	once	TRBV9	TGTGCCAGCAGCGTAGGTCCCGGAGGCTTCTACGAGCAGTACTTC	CASSVGPGGFYEQYF
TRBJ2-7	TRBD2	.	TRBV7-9	TGTGCCAGCAGCCCTAGCGGGTCCTTGGCCGAGCAGTACTTC	CASSPSGSLAEQYF
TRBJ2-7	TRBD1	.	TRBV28	TGTGCCAGCAGACCCCGGACAGGCTTCCACGAGCAGTACTTC	CASRPRTGFHEQYF
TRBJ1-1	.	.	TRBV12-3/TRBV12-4	TGTGCCAGCAGTCCCGACAGCCCAGAAGCTTTCTTT	CASSPDSPEAFF
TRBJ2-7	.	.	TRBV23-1	TGCGCCAGCAGTCAATGGGCCAGCGGGTACGAGCAGTACTTC	CASSQWASGYEQYF
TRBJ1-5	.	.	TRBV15	TGTGCCACCAGCAGAGGTACTGTTTTGAGCAATCAGCCCCAGCATTTT	CATSRGTVLSNQPQHF
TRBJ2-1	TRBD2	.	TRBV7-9	TGTGCCAGCAGCTCGAACCCCGGGACTAGGAATGAGCAGTTCTTC	CASSSNPGTRNEQFF
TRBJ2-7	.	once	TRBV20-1	TGCAGTGCCGAGGCGGAGAGCTCCTACGAGCAGTACTTC	CSAEAESSYEQYF
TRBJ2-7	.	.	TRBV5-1	TGCGCCAGCACGCCGTCGAGCAGGGAAGTATACGAGCAGTACTTC	CASTPSSREVYEQYF
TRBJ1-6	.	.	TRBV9	TGTGCCAGCAGCGTCGGCGACAGAATTAACTATAATTCACCCCTCCACTTT	CASSVGDRINYNSPLHF
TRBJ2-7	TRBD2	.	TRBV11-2	TGTGCCAGCAGAGGCCCCCTCGCGAGGCTAGCGGGGGGCCTCTCCTACGAGCAGTACTTC	CASRGPLARLAGGLSYEQYF
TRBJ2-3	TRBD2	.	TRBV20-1	TGCAGTGCTAGGACTAGCGGGGGCACAGATACGCAGTATTTT	CSARTSGGTDTQYF
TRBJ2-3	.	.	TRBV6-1	TGTGCCAGCAGTCCCTCCTCGGGGGTTGTAGTCACAGATACGCAGTATTTT	CASSPSSGVVVTDTQYF
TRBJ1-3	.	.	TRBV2	TGTGCCACAACGGGGGATAAACTGCGTGGAAACACCATATATTTT	CATTGDKLRGNTIYF
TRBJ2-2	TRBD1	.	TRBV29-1	TGCAGCGGTCGGGACAGGTACACCGGGGAGCTGTTTTTT	CSGRDRYTGELFF